The 9 T cell receptor beta chains below were found in one sample sequenced in a study of T cell responses to AZD1222 COVID-19 vaccine. The protocol was immunoSEQ multiplex PCR, while the TCRdb copy is restricted to in-frame clones and leaves out a portion. The sample carries 100,000 to 150,000 clones, about 90% recorded once. This specimen was peripheral blood, taken on day 0 of AZD1222 vaccination. The origin of the receptors is an adult in good health.

This sequence joins TRBV28 and TRBJ2-3; 7 bases agree with TRBD2. V shed 6 bases and J 1 base; nucleotides not matched to a gene: 4. CDR3 length equals 14 residues. Looked up from germline, CDR1 is MDHEN and CDR2 is SYDVKM. CDR3 sequence: CASSGGFGTDTQYF. Here the CDR3 DNA reads TGTGCCAGCAGCGGGGGGTTCGGCACAGATACGCAGTATTTT. Drawing the rest from reference TRBV28 and TRBJ2-3, the complete variable domain is DVKVTQSSRYLVKRTGEKVFLECVQDMDHENMFWYRQDPGLGLRLIYFSYDVKMKEKGDIPEGYSVSREKKERFSLILESASTNQTSMYLCASSGGFGTDTQYFGPGTRLTVL.

V gene TRBV18 combines with J gene TRBJ1-2; D is undetermined. Germline CDR1 KGHSH, CDR2 LQKENI. The CDR3 spans 13 residues. The ends were cut back, 3 bases at V and 2 bases at J, with 7 bases in the middle. This CDR3 reads CASSPDRNYGYTF. CDR3 coding DNA: TGTGCCAGCTCACCGGATCGGAACTATGGCTACACCTTC.

The V call is TRBV6-5, the J call TRBJ1-6; D unresolved. The V gene lost 2 bases and the J gene lost 7 bases, with 12 bases spanning the gap. In germline, CDR1 is MNHEY, CDR2 SVGAGI. This CDR3 is built from 15 residues. In nucleotides, the CDR3 is TGTGCCAGCAGTTACCTCGACACGTCAAATTCACCCCTCCACTTT. This sequence encodes CASSYLDTSNSPLHF.

The chain employs TRBV7-9 and TRBJ1-2, with no clear D. V lost 5 bases to trimming and J lost 0 bases, with 7 bases between them. The germline gives CDR1 SEHNR, CDR2 FQNEAQ (reference sequence). This CDR3 contains 13 residues. Here the CDR3 reads CASSLGPNYGYTF. The DNA of the CDR3 is TGTGCCAGCAGCCTCGGCCCTAACTATGGCTACACCTTC.

The rearrangement links TRBV28 to TRBJ1-4; D may be TRBD1 (5 bases). Between the trimmed V and J ends, which lost 5 bases and 5 bases, there was a span of 15 bases. This CDR3 is built from 15 residues. Per the germline V gene, CDR1 is MDHEN and CDR2 is SYDVKM. CDR3 loop: CASSPPGGLNEKLFF. For the CDR3, the DNA is TGTGCCAGCAGTCCTCCGGGGGGGTTGAATGAAAAACTGTTTTTT.

As for this clone: At one of its ends the junction is not consistent with the germline gene, which may arise from a read error. The rearrangement joins TRBV19 to TRBJ1-1, with D possibly matching TRBD1 (5 bases). The CDR3 has 13 residues. CDR1 and CDR2 (germline): LNHDA, SQIVND (reference sequence). The chain's CDR3 is CVSSIGADTEAFF. The CDR3 bases are TGTGTCAGTAGTATAGGGGCGGACACTGAAGCTTTCTTT.

CDR3 sequence: CAISVPGLKEYYTF. The CDR3 coding sequence is TGTGCCATCAGTGTCCCCGGACTGAAGGAGTACTACACCTTC. The rearrangement links TRBV10-3 to TRBJ1-2; D not resolved. Per the germline V gene, CDR1 is ENHRY and CDR2 is SYGVKD. The CDR3 runs to 14 residues. V lost 4 bases, J lost 10 bases, and 19 bases lay in between.

The chain recombines TRBV19 with TRBJ1-6; D not certain. V was trimmed by 5 bases and J by 12 bases, leaving 5 bases between them. Germline assignment: CDR1 LNHDA and CDR2 SQIVND (reference sequence). The CDR3 length is 10 residues. The chain's CDR3 is CASSPLPLHF. As DNA, the CDR3 is TGTGCCAGTAGTCCGCTACCCCTCCACTTT.

The chain links TRBV11-2 to TRBJ1-1, with no clear D. Deletions cut 2 bases from V and 4 bases from J, with 11 bases between. Germline CDR1 SGHAT, CDR2 FQNNGV. This CDR3 has 14 residues. The CDR3 DNA sequence: TGTGCCAGCAGCTTACTTAGGGATATCACTGAAGCTTTCTTT. This translates into CASSLLRDITEAFF.